This passage covers 14 T cell receptor beta chains from one sample sequenced in a study of technical replicates of blood from a handful of donors. Generated by immunoSEQ multiplex PCR, the TCRdb table keeps only in-frame clones and is missing some. Counted here are fewer than 90,000 clones, 85% to 95% occurring once; the ten biggest clones make up about 0.26%. The sequencing sample was made of T cells isolated from PBMCs. These receptors came from a human donor in good health.

V and J are TRBV19 and TRBJ2-1; 7 nucleotides line up with TRBD2. J gave up 9 bases and V 5 bases, and 13 bases lay outside the gene matches. CDR1 is LNHDA and CDR2 is SQIVND in the germline V gene (reference sequence). The CDR3 extends over 15 amino acids. The CDR3 DNA sequence: TGTGCCAGTAGTCAAAGAAGCGGGATAATGGTTGAGCAGTTCTTC. Its translation is CASSQRSGIMVEQFF.

This clone was recorded a few times. The chain joins TRBV15 to TRBJ1-3; tentatively, D is TRBD1 (5 bases). Germline-derived CDR1 and CDR2 are LNHNV and YYDKDF (reference sequence). Deletions cut 8 bases from V and 2 bases from J, with 19 bases between. The CDR3 is 16 amino acids. The CDR3 loop reads CATADGVQVAGNTIYF. For the CDR3, the DNA is TGTGCCACCGCAGATGGGGTACAGGTTGCTGGAAACACCATATATTTT.

This clone was recorded only once. The chain joins TRBV5-1 to TRBJ2-1; perhaps TRBD1 as D (6 bases). Trimming left V 0 bases short and J 10 bases short, with 11 bases between. The CDR3 extends over 13 amino acids. CDR1 SGHRS and CDR2 YFSETQ come from the germline V gene. In DNA, the CDR3 is TGCGCCAGCAGCTTGGGGACAGCAGAGGAGCAGTTCTTC. This sequence encodes CASSLGTAEEQFF. Drawing the rest from reference TRBV5-1 and TRBJ2-1, the complete variable domain is KAGVTQTPRYLIKTRGQQVTLSCSPISGHRSVSWYQQTPGQGLQFLFEYFSETQRNKGNFPGRFSGRQFSNSRSEMNVSTLELGDSALYLCASSLGTAEEQFFGPGTRLTVL.

The chain links TRBV19 to TRBJ2-1; 9 bases match TRBD2. CDR1 and CDR2 from the germline V gene are LNHDA and SQIVND (reference sequence). Losses at the gene ends were 1 base for V and 4 bases for J; bases not matched to a gene: 2. This CDR3 contains 15 residues. The CDR3 region is CASSIGLAEYNEQFF. DNA of the CDR3: TGTGCCAGTAGTATAGGACTAGCGGAGTACAATGAGCAGTTCTTC.

Only a few counts were recorded for this clone. The genes are TRBV10-1 and TRBJ1-1, with D hard to call. From germline, CDR1 is WNHNN and CDR2 SYGVQD (reference sequence). The V gene lost 2 bases and the J gene lost 8 bases, with 9 bases spanning the gap. This CDR3 spans 12 amino acids. CDR3 amino acids: CASSEGTGEAFF. The CDR3 bases are TGCGCCAGCAGTGAGGGAACGGGGGAAGCTTTCTTT.

The V and J genes are TRBV4-2 and TRBJ1-4, with 9 bases that match TRBD1. The V segment lost 3 bases and the J segment 7 bases; nucleotides outside the gene matches: 3. The CDR3 sequence is 14 residues long. CDR1 LGHNA and CDR2 YNFKEQ come from the germline V gene. CDR3 amino acids: CASSQGQGPEKLFF. The CDR3 DNA sequence: TGTGCCAGCAGCCAGGGACAGGGACCTGAAAAACTGTTTTTT.

This chain joins TRBV5-4 and TRBJ1-2; no firm D call. The V end was cut by 2 bases, the J end by 4 bases, with 12 bases between. The CDR3 has 14 amino acids. The germline gives CDR1 SGHNT, CDR2 YYREEE (reference sequence). The CDR3 sequence: CASSLELTSYGYTF. CDR3 DNA sequence: TGTGCCAGCAGCTTAGAGTTAACCTCCTATGGCTACACCTTC. The whole variable domain, remainder taken from reference TRBV5-4 and TRBJ1-2, is ETGVTQSPTHLIKTRGQQVTLRCSSQSGHNTVSWYQQALGQGPQFIFQYYREEENGRGNFPPRFSGLQFPNYSSELNVNALELDDSALYLCASSLELTSYGYTFGSGTRLTVV.

The chain is built from TRBV2 and TRBJ2-7; possibly TRBD1 for D (6 bases). The germline V gene encodes CDR1 SNHLY and CDR2 FYNNEI. The V gene lost 7 bases and the J gene lost 2 bases, with 18 bases spanning the gap. The CDR3 is 15 residues long. CDR3 DNA: TGTGCCAGCATTCTACAGGGATATCAACCCTACGAGCAGTACTTC. This sequence encodes CASILQGYQPYEQYF.

This chain uses TRBV2 with TRBJ1-5; 7 bases agree with TRBD1. Germline CDR1 SNHLY, CDR2 FYNNEI. Trimming removed 2 bases from V and 6 bases from J; junction bases left unmatched: 7. The CDR3 has 15 amino acids. The CDR3 bases are TGTGCCAGCAGTGAATACAGGGGCCCGAGTCAGCCCCAGCATTTT. Protein product: CASSEYRGPSQPQHF. The whole variable domain, filled in from reference TRBV2 and TRBJ1-5, reads EPEVTQTPSHQVTQMGQEVILRCVPISNHLYFYWYRQILGQKVEFLVSFYNNEISEKSEIFDDQFSVERPDGSNFTLKIRSTKLEDSAMYFCASSEYRGPSQPQHFGDGTRLSIL.

This chain joins TRBV29-1 and TRBJ1-1, with 8 bases fitting TRBD1. From germline, CDR1 is SQVTM and CDR2 ANQGSEA. CDR3 length: 14 amino acids. The V gene end was trimmed by 7 bases and the J gene end by 0 bases; junction bases not matched to a gene: 7. CDR3 DNA: TGCAGCGCTCCCCGACAGGGGATGAACACTGAAGCTTTCTTT. Its protein product is CSAPRQGMNTEAFF.

This chain links TRBV4-1 with TRBJ1-1, with 9 bases that match TRBD1. This CDR3 has 16 amino acids. Germline loops: CDR1 MGHRA, CDR2 YSYEKL. Trimming took 1 base from V and 0 from J; bases not matched to a gene: 3. The CDR3 region has the DNA TGCGCCAGCAGCCAAGTAGACAGGGGGATGAACACTGAAGCTTTCTTT. Protein sequence: CASSQVDRGMNTEAFF.

The CDR3 reads CASSIDGRAFSGNTIYF. CDR3 DNA: TGTGCCAGTAGTATAGACGGCAGGGCGTTCTCTGGAAACACCATATATTTT. This chain uses TRBV19 with TRBJ1-3, with D possibly matching TRBD1 (5 bases). V was clipped by 0 bases and J by 0 bases, with 12 bases between them. Germline CDR1 LNHDA, CDR2 SQIVND (reference sequence). The CDR3 runs 17 residues.

V and J are TRBV27 and TRBJ2-2; D may correspond to TRBD1 or TRBD2 (9 bases each). The CDR3 sequence is 19 residues long. V was cut by 6 bases and J by 8 bases, with 31 bases left in between. Germline V gene lookup returns CDR1 MNHEY and CDR2 SMNVEV (reference sequence). The CDR3: CASREDRGLAGGTRGELFF. CDR3 bases: TGTGCCAGCAGGGAAGACAGGGGGTTGGCGGGAGGGACCAGGGGGGAGCTGTTTTTT.

The V call is TRBV6-6, the J call TRBJ1-5; a possible D gene is TRBD1 (5 bases). Germline V CDR1 and CDR2: MNHNY, SVGAGI (reference sequence). This CDR3 has 16 amino acids. V was shortened by 6 bases and J by 2 bases, with 17 bases between the two germline ends. The CDR3 coding sequence is TGTGCCAGCAGCCCAAGGGGTTCCAGGGGCAATCAGCCCCAGCATTTT. Translated: CASSPRGSRGNQPQHF.